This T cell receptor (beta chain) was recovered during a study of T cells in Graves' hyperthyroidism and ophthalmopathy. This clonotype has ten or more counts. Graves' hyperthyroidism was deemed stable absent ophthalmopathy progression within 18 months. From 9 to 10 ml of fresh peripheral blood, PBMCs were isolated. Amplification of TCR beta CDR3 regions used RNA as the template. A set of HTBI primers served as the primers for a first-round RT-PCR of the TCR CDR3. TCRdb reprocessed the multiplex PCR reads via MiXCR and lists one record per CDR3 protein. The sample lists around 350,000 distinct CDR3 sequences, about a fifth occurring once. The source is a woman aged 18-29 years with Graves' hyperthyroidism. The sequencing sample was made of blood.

CDR3 in DNA: TGTGCCAGCAGTTTGCTCAAGCTAGGCCCCTACGAGCAGTACTTC. It yields the protein CASSLLKLGPYEQYF. The J gene is TRBJ2-7, the V gene TRBV28; D unclear. CDR1 is MDHEN and CDR2 is SYDVKM in the germline V gene. The CDR3 sequence is 15 residues long. Between the trimmed V and J ends, which lost 3 bases and 2 bases, there was a span of 14 bases.